These 17 T cell receptor beta chains were all obtained from the same sample, sequenced in a study of blood T cell repertoires in COVID-19. Repertoires were generated with immunoSEQ multiplex PCR, while TCRdb's copy carries only in-frame clones and drops some. The sample has about 410,000 clones; more than 80% are singletons. Sequencing was carried out using peripheral blood. These receptors were taken from a woman between 25 and 40 years old with active or convalescent COVID-19.

V and J are TRBV6-5 and TRBJ2-1; the D gene is possibly TRBD2 (7 bases). Germline V gene lookup returns CDR1 MNHEY and CDR2 SVGAGI. The CDR3 has 15 residues. Trimming pared 7 bases from V and 6 bases from J, leaving 19 bases between. CDR3: CASNTGGASTNEQFF. The CDR3 coding sequence is TGTGCCAGCAATACTGGGGGGGCCAGTACCAATGAGCAGTTCTTC.

The rearrangement uses TRBV14 and TRBJ2-3, with 9 positions matching TRBD2. The CDR3 is made up of 17 amino acids. Germline V lookup: CDR1 SGHDN, CDR2 FVKESK. Unmatched junction bases numbered 11, after V lost 5 bases and J lost 2 bases. CDR3 protein: CASSEVAGAIATDTQYF. In nucleotides, the CDR3 is TGTGCCAGCAGCGAAGTAGCGGGAGCGATTGCCACAGATACGCAGTATTTT. Full variable domain (outside the CDR3, taken from reference TRBV14 and TRBJ2-3): EAGVTQFPSHSVIEKGQTVTLRCDPISGHDNLYWYRRVMGKEIKFLLHFVKESKQDESGMPNNRFLAERTGGTYSTLKVQPAELEDSGVYFCASSEVAGAIATDTQYFGPGTRLTVL.

The chain joins TRBV9 to TRBJ2-1; a weak D match, TRBD1 (5 bases). The V end lost 0 bases, the J end lost 1 base, and 14 bases lay between the germline ends. CDR1 SGDLS and CDR2 YYNGEE come from the germline V gene. This CDR3 is built from 17 residues. CDR3: CASSVVPGLMSYNEQFF. The CDR3, as DNA: TGTGCCAGCAGCGTAGTTCCAGGGTTGATGTCCTACAATGAGCAGTTCTTC. The variable domain in full, with the rest retrieved from reference TRBV9 and TRBJ2-1, is DSGVTQTPKHLITATGQRVTLRCSPRSGDLSVYWYQQSLDQGLQFLIQYYNGEERAKGNILERFSAQQFPDLHSELNLSSLELGDSALYFCASSVVPGLMSYNEQFFGPGTRLTVL.

The chain links TRBV5-1 to TRBJ2-5; 9 positions match TRBD2. The CDR3 has 15 amino acids. V gave up 3 bases and J gave up 1 base; unmatched junction bases: 4. Germline lookup yields CDR1 SGHRS and CDR2 YFSETQ. The CDR3 nucleotides read TGCGCCAGCAGCTCGGCTAGCGGGACCCAAGAGACCCAGTACTTC. It is translated as CASSSASGTQETQYF.

The V call is TRBV5-1, the J call TRBJ2-7, with 10 bases identical to TRBD2. Germline V CDR1 and CDR2: SGHRS, YFSETQ. V trimming: 1 base; J trimming: 4 bases; junction bases outside the gene matches: 5. The CDR3 is 15 residues long. The CDR3 region has the DNA TGCGCCAGCAGCTTGACTACTAGCGGGACGTACGAGCAGTACTTC. Translating it yields CASSLTTSGTYEQYF.

The chain couples TRBV5-1 to TRBJ2-5; TRBD1 matches 7 bases. Trimming removed 6 bases from V and 3 bases from J; junction bases left unmatched: 14. Germline CDR1 SGHRS, CDR2 YFSETQ. CDR3 length: 16 amino acids. In nucleotides, the CDR3 is TGCGCCAGCACGTTTTACCGGACAGGAGCGGAAGAGACCCAGTACTTC. Protein product: CASTFYRTGAEETQYF. The variable domain in full, with the rest retrieved from reference TRBV5-1 and TRBJ2-5, is KAGVTQTPRYLIKTRGQQVTLSCSPISGHRSVSWYQQTPGQGLQFLFEYFSETQRNKGNFPGRFSGRQFSNSRSEMNVSTLELGDSALYLCASTFYRTGAEETQYFGPGTRLLVL.

This chain uses TRBV6-5 with TRBJ1-3; D is ambiguous. Trimming took 7 bases from V and 0 from J, leaving 7 bases between them. This CDR3 spans 13 amino acids. Germline CDR1 is MNHEY and CDR2 is SVGAGI. The CDR3 nucleotides read TGTGCCAGCACATTGAGCTCTGGAAACACCATATATTTT. Translating it yields CASTLSSGNTIYF.

The gene calls are TRBV7-6 and TRBJ1-1; D remains unclear. CDR1 SGHVS and CDR2 FNYEAQ come from the germline V gene. This CDR3 has 15 amino acids. Deletions cut 1 base from V and 11 bases from J, with 20 bases between. This CDR3 is CASSLGGMEGSRAFF. The CDR3 bases are TGTGCCAGCAGCTTAGGCGGGATGGAGGGATCCAGGGCTTTCTTT.

This rearrangement joins TRBV3-1 (or the pseudogene TRBV3-2) to TRBJ2-7; 7 bases are a match to TRBD2. Germline V gene sequence: CDR1 LGHDT, CDR2 YNNKEL (reference sequence). V lost 1 base to trimming and J lost 2 bases; unmatched junction nucleotides: 8. This CDR3 is 16 amino acids long. The CDR3 is CASSQVPSGRTYEQYF. As DNA, the CDR3 is TGTGCCAGCAGCCAAGTGCCTAGCGGTCGGACCTACGAGCAGTACTTC.

This chain joins TRBV27 and TRBJ2-1; 11 bases agree with TRBD2. V dropped 4 bases and J dropped 4; count of bases not matched to a gene: 3. CDR3 length: 15 amino acids. Germline CDR1 and CDR2: MNHEY and SMNVEV (reference sequence). DNA of the CDR3: TGTGCCAGCAGTTCCGGGACTAGCGGTTACAATGAGCAGTTCTTC. Residues: CASSSGTSGYNEQFF.

The gene calls are TRBV7-9 and TRBJ2-1, with D maybe TRBD2 (6 bases). Germline values: CDR1 SEHNR, CDR2 FQNEAQ (reference sequence). This CDR3 is 13 amino acids long. V lost 7 bases and J lost 9, with 16 bases in between. CDR3 bases: TGTGCCAGCACCAGAAGCGGGTCGGGTGAGCAGTTCTTC. Amino acid sequence: CASTRSGSGEQFF. The variable domain in full, completed from reference TRBV7-9 and TRBJ2-1, reads DTGVSQNPRHKITKRGQNVTFRCDPISEHNRLYWYRQTLGQGPEFLTYFQNEAQLEKSRLLSDRFSAERPKGSFSTLEIQRTEQGDSAMYLCASTRSGSGEQFFGPGTRLTVL.

This chain connects TRBV2 to TRBJ1-1; D is perhaps TRBD1 (5 bases). The length of the CDR3 is 15 residues. The V end was cut by 7 bases, the J end by 1 base, with 16 bases between. Germline V lookup: CDR1 SNHLY, CDR2 FYNNEI. Here the CDR3 reads CASTVDTGSNTEAFF. For the CDR3, the DNA is TGTGCCAGCACCGTCGACACAGGATCGAACACTGAAGCTTTCTTT.

CDR3 sequence reads: CVRRPRANTEAFF. The CDR3 DNA is TGTGTCAGAAGACCCAGGGCGAACACTGAAGCTTTCTTT. The rearrangement uses TRBV7-5 and TRBJ1-1; TRBD1 is the table's D call and was not checked against the DNA. TRBV7-5 is classified as a pseudogene. The length of the CDR3 is 13 residues.

The gene calls are TRBV6-1 and TRBJ1-1; D is unresolved. Germline CDR1 is MNHNS and CDR2 is SASEGT. V was trimmed by 2 bases and J by 0 bases, leaving 10 bases between them. This CDR3 is built from 15 residues. CDR3 protein: CASSEFIGVNTEAFF. The CDR3 coding sequence is TGTGCCAGCAGTGAATTTATCGGTGTGAACACTGAAGCTTTCTTT.

This clone came up a few times. The chain is built from TRBV14 and TRBJ1-3, with 8 bases lining up with TRBD1. Germline CDR1 SGHDN, CDR2 FVKESK. V gave up 2 bases and J gave up 5 bases; unmatched junction bases: 14. The CDR3 extends over 18 amino acids. As DNA, the CDR3 is TGTGCCAGCAGCCAAACCCTAGGACAGGGCAGATCCCGAAACACCATATATTTT. As protein: CASSQTLGQGRSRNTIYF.

This clone has more than one count but fewer than ten. The chain links TRBV18 to TRBJ1-2; TRBD1 matches at 7 bases. Germline CDR1 is KGHSH and CDR2 is LQKENI. V lost 1 base to trimming and J lost 7 bases; unmatched junction nucleotides: 3. This CDR3 has 13 amino acids. CDR3 sequence: CASSPQGASGYTF. The DNA of the CDR3 is TGTGCCAGCTCACCACAGGGGGCTAGTGGCTACACCTTC. Drawing the rest from reference TRBV18 and TRBJ1-2, the complete variable domain is NAGVMQNPRHLVRRRGQEARLRCSPMKGHSHVYWYRQLPEEGLKFMVYLQKENIIDESGMPKERFSAEFPKEGPSILRIQQVVRGDSAAYFCASSPQGASGYTFGSGTRLTVV.

This clone was seen more than once but under ten times. The chain links TRBV19 to TRBJ1-1, with D maybe TRBD1 (5 bases). The germline CDR1 and CDR2 sequences are LNHDA and SQIVND (reference sequence). The CDR3 covers 13 residues. Trimming stripped 5 bases from V and 5 bases from J, with 12 bases between. CDR3 sequence (DNA): TGTGCCAGTAGTGGATCCAAGGGGACTGAAGCTTTCTTT. It encodes CASSGSKGTEAFF.